This paragraph reports one TCR beta chain. Its antigen is not identified. TCRdb reanalysed the RACE reads using MiXCR and keeps one entry per CDR3 protein. The table records roughly 250,000 distinct CDR3 sequences, 7.5% to 9% of them present only once. The time point denotes: pre-sensitization, week 0. Documented treatment: therapeutic diphenylcyclopropenone sensitization with weekly scalp DPC. CDR3 size: 15 residues. Germline CDR1 reads MDHEN; CDR2 reads SYDVKM. V shed 6 bases and J 0 bases; nucleotides not matched to a gene: 7. This sample stems from a study of human T cells and chemical hapten exposure. The overall study: The patients were mostly female; they had alopecia areata, totalis or universalis. Study results and caveats: Expanded TCR sets contained significantly more large CDR3 similarity clusters than controls.

The receptor was isolated from a woman in her thirties or forties with alopecia areata. Some clones in this sample may be carry-over from other donors' samples. V gene TRBV28 combines with J gene TRBJ1-1, with 7 nucleotides matching TRBD1. The starting material was whole blood, obtained in connection with sensitization to the hapten diphenylcyclopropenone (DPC). The CDR3 DNA is TGTGCCAGCAGACCGACAGGGCACATGAACACTGAAGCTTTCTTT. Translating gives CASRPTGHMNTEAFF.